The next 27 T cell receptor beta chains were all read from a single sample in a study of tumor-infiltrating lymphocytes in localized non-small cell lung cancer. Here immunoSEQ multiplex PCR was the method, and the copy in TCRdb shows in-frame clones only, minus some. The table lists some 30,000 clones, 80% to 90% of them singletons. The specimen sequenced was lung tumor tissue. These receptors all stem from a human donor with non-small cell lung cancer.

J is TRBJ2-3 and V is TRBV7-2; D ambiguous. The CDR3 is made up of 13 amino acids. Germline loops: CDR1 SGHTA, CDR2 FQGNSA. V was trimmed by 1 base and J by 2 bases, leaving 4 bases between them. The CDR3 region is CASSLGYTDTQYF. The CDR3 coding sequence is TGTGCCAGCAGCTTAGGCTACACAGATACGCAGTATTTT. The full variable domain, in which reference TRBV7-2 and TRBJ2-3 provide the parts outside the CDR3, is GAGVSQSPSNKVTEKGKDVELRCDPISGHTALYWYRQSLGQGLEFLIYFQGNSAPDKSGLPSDRFSAERTGGSVSTLTIQRTQQEDSAVYLCASSLGYTDTQYFGPGTRLTVL.

This clone has a single count. The chain couples TRBV4-3 to TRBJ2-2; D might be TRBD1 or TRBD2, each matching 5 bases. With 4 bases removed from V and 0 bases from J, the gap between germline ends came to 12 bases. The CDR3 runs to 16 residues. Germline V gene lookup returns CDR1 LGHNA and CDR2 YSLEER. DNA for the CDR3: TGCGCCAGCAGCCCGCGACCGGGGCCGAACACCGGGGAGCTGTTTTTT. Residues: CASSPRPGPNTGELFF.

The rearrangement uses TRBV5-1 and TRBJ1-1; D is possibly TRBD1 (5 bases). The CDR3 has 14 amino acids. V lost 3 bases, J lost 6 bases, and 15 bases lay in between. Per germline, CDR1 SGHRS and CDR2 YFSETQ. The CDR3 sequence: CASSSGTPGSEAFF. As DNA, the CDR3 is TGCGCCAGCAGCTCCGGGACCCCGGGGTCTGAAGCTTTCTTT.

The genes are TRBV30 and TRBJ2-3; the D gene is possibly TRBD2 (5 bases). This CDR3 is 14 amino acids long. The germline CDR1 and CDR2 sequences are GTSNPN and SVGIG (reference sequence). V was cut by 4 bases and J by 5 bases, with 16 bases left in between. The DNA of the CDR3 is TGTGCCTGGACTGGTGGCCTAGCTCGAGATACGCAGTATTTT. Residues: CAWTGGLARDTQYF.

The chain has TRBV7-2 and TRBJ2-7, with D possibly being TRBD1 or TRBD2 (6 bases each). In germline, CDR1 is SGHTA, CDR2 FQGNSA. V shed 1 base and J shed 0 bases, with 13 bases lying between them. The CDR3 totals 16 residues. The CDR3 DNA reads as TGTGCCAGCAGCTTAGGAGGGGGGCCAGTCTCCTACGAGCAGTACTTC. The encoded protein is CASSLGGGPVSYEQYF.

The chain uses TRBV4-1 and TRBJ2-2; D not resolved. V lost 0 bases to trimming and J lost 0 bases, with 8 bases between them. Germline V gives CDR1 MGHRA, CDR2 YSYEKL. The CDR3 is 16 amino acids. This CDR3 is CASSQEWQTNTGELFF. The DNA of the CDR3 is TGCGCCAGCAGCCAAGAATGGCAGACGAACACCGGGGAGCTGTTTTTT.

The chain uses TRBV29-1 and TRBJ2-1; TRBD2 agrees at 8 bases. Germline V gene data show CDR1 as SQVTM and CDR2 as ANQGSEA. The J segment lost 1 base and the V segment lost 8 bases, leaving 10 bases of the junction unmatched. This CDR3 spans 15 amino acids. CDR3: CSFQRGRSSYNEQFF. The CDR3 DNA is TGCAGCTTCCAGCGGGGGAGGAGTTCCTACAATGAGCAGTTCTTC.

The chain combines TRBV2 with TRBJ2-3; a possible D gene is TRBD2 (5 bases). V lost 5 bases and J 2 bases, leaving 8 bases between the germline ends. The CDR3 length is 13 residues. CDR1 and CDR2 from the germline V gene are SNHLY and FYNNEI. The CDR3 sequence: CASSRDTTDTQYF. As DNA, the CDR3 is TGTGCCAGCAGTCGGGATACCACAGATACGCAGTATTTT.

This chain links TRBV5-1 with TRBJ1-2, with D possibly matching TRBD1 (5 bases). Germline V CDR1 and CDR2: SGHRS, YFSETQ. The CDR3 extends over 18 amino acids. Trimming cost V 4 bases and J 3 bases, with 25 bases left between them. CDR3 DNA sequence: TGCGCCAGCAGCCTAACCCCCGGGACTCCTCAAAGCGACTATGGCTACACCTTC. Translated, it gives CASSLTPGTPQSDYGYTF.

This clone was detected only a few times. The chain joins TRBV27 to TRBJ1-1; perhaps TRBD1 as D (6 bases). Trimming removed 4 bases at V and 10 bases at J, with 13 bases between. This CDR3 is 12 amino acids long. The germline CDR1 and CDR2 sequences are MNHEY and SMNVEV (reference sequence). The CDR3 bases are TGTGCCAGCAGTTACAGGGAAGGGGCAGCTTTCTTT. Translating gives CASSYREGAAFF.

The chain joins TRBV28 to TRBJ2-1; 11 bases align to TRBD2. The germline V gene encodes CDR1 MDHEN and CDR2 SYDVKM. This CDR3 is 18 amino acids long. The ends lost 3 bases at V and 4 bases at J; junction bases unmatched: 11. CDR3 sequence reads: CASSLSYPSGGIYNEQFF. CDR3 bases: TGTGCCAGCAGTTTGAGTTACCCTAGCGGGGGGATATACAATGAGCAGTTCTTC.

The chain carries TRBV9 and TRBJ2-5, with 14 bases aligning to TRBD2. This CDR3 has 14 residues. Germline CDR1 reads SGDLS; CDR2 reads YYNGEE. V shed 5 bases and J 10 bases; nucleotides not matched to a gene: 7. The CDR3 loop reads CASSAGTSGSNQYF. The CDR3 DNA reads as TGTGCCAGCAGTGCTGGGACTAGCGGGAGCAACCAGTACTTC.

J is TRBJ1-4 and V is TRBV6-6; maybe TRBD1 (5 bases). The CDR3 contains 14 residues. V gave up 4 bases and J gave up 8 bases, with 14 bases separating them. Germline V gene sequence: CDR1 MNHNY, CDR2 SVGAGI (reference sequence). This CDR3 is CASSSLGGGEKLFF. The CDR3 bases are TGTGCCAGCAGTTCCCTGGGGGGGGGAGAAAAACTGTTTTTT.

This clone was observed a handful of times. The chain uses TRBV13 and TRBJ2-5, with D hard to call. The germline CDR1 and CDR2 sequences are PRHDT and FYEKMQ (reference sequence). With 2 bases removed from V and 2 bases from J, the gap between germline ends came to 9 bases. The CDR3 sequence is 14 residues long. The DNA for the CDR3 is TGTGCCAGCAGCTTAAGCACTAAGCAAGAGACCCAGTACTTC. This translates into CASSLSTKQETQYF.

The rearrangement uses TRBV25-1 and TRBJ1-2; TRBD1 agrees at 7 bases. The junction had 4 bases not matched to a gene; V was cut back by 5 bases and J by 4 bases. In germline, CDR1 is MGHDK, CDR2 SYGVNS. The CDR3 is made up of 13 amino acids. The CDR3 coding sequence is TGTGCCAGCAGTACGGGACAGAGCTATGGCTACACCTTC. Translation gives CASSTGQSYGYTF.

V and J are TRBV2 and TRBJ1-1, with D maybe TRBD1 (6 bases). This CDR3 has 13 residues. Germline V gene sequence: CDR1 SNHLY, CDR2 FYNNEI. The V end was cut by 8 bases, the J end by 5 bases, with 15 bases between. Written as DNA, the CDR3 is TGTGCCAGCTCTATCGAGGGGGGGACTGAAGCTTTCTTT. The encoded protein is CASSIEGGTEAFF.

This chain links TRBV9 with TRBJ1-3, with D maybe TRBD1 (6 bases). The CDR3 sequence is 13 residues long. Per the germline V gene, CDR1 is SGDLS and CDR2 is YYNGEE. V lost 8 bases to trimming and J lost 1 base, with 10 bases between them. As DNA, the CDR3 is TGTGCCAGTACAGGGTCATCTGGAAACACCATATATTTT. Its translation is CASTGSSGNTIYF.

The chain couples TRBV30 to TRBJ1-2; TRBD1 is a possible D gene (6 bases). V was shortened by 2 bases and J by 4 bases, with 17 bases between the two germline ends. The CDR3 sequence is 15 residues long. Germline loops: CDR1 GTSNPN, CDR2 SVGIG (reference sequence). The DNA for the CDR3 is TGTGCCTGGAGTTGGACAGACACTGGGGGCTATGGCTACACCTTC. This sequence encodes CAWSWTDTGGYGYTF.

The chain carries TRBV4-3 and TRBJ1-1; D unclear. CDR3 size: 16 residues. Trimming pared 4 bases from V and 0 bases from J, leaving 15 bases between. Germline CDR1 LGHNA, CDR2 YSLEER. CDR3 amino acids: CASSPIFGSMNTEAFF. CDR3 coding DNA: TGCGCCAGCAGCCCAATCTTTGGATCCATGAACACTGAAGCTTTCTTT.

With respect to this clone: Other DNA sequences in the same sample also yield this CDR3. The CDR3 nucleotides read TGTGCCAGTAGTATATCCCAGGGTTATGGCTACACCTTC. The encoded protein is CASSISQGYGYTF. The rearrangement uses TRBV19 and TRBJ1-2; TRBD1 might be the D (5 bases). Germline V gene sequence: CDR1 LNHDA, CDR2 SQIVND (reference sequence). Trimming cost V 2 bases and J 5 bases, with 9 bases left between them. The CDR3 length is 13 residues.

The chain couples TRBV2 to TRBJ1-5; 8 bases agree with TRBD1. The junction had 6 bases not matched to a gene; V was cut back by 7 bases and J by 4 bases. The germline V gene has CDR1 SNHLY and CDR2 FYNNEI. The CDR3 consists of 14 residues. The CDR3 spells CASTGTGPNQPQHF. The CDR3 DNA sequence: TGTGCCAGCACCGGGACAGGACCAAATCAGCCCCAGCATTTT.

This chain uses TRBV7-2 with TRBJ2-3, with TRBD2 matching 9 bases. Germline CDR1 and CDR2: SGHTA and FQGNSA. Losses at the gene ends were 3 bases for V and 4 bases for J; bases not matched to a gene: 8. This CDR3 contains 16 residues. The CDR3 DNA reads TGTGCCAGCAGCTTCGCTAGCGGGGTAGGTGCAGATACGCAGTATTTT. Translating gives CASSFASGVGADTQYF.

This chain joins TRBV7-9 and TRBJ2-1; no clear D gene. The CDR3 totals 15 residues. Germline values: CDR1 SEHNR, CDR2 FQNEAQ (reference sequence). V lost 5 bases, J lost 2 bases, and 13 bases lay in between. The CDR3 loop reads CASSIEGQAYNEQFF. CDR3 in DNA: TGTGCCAGCAGCATCGAAGGGCAGGCCTACAATGAGCAGTTCTTC.

The chain recombines TRBV20-1 with TRBJ1-2; the D is unclear. The V and J ends lost 3 bases and 3 bases respectively, with 5 bases between them. This CDR3 comprises 11 residues. The V gene's germline CDR1 is DFQATT and CDR2 SNEGSKA (reference sequence). The CDR3 here is CSASSYYGYTF. CDR3 DNA: TGCAGTGCTAGTAGTTACTATGGCTACACCTTC.

In regard to this clone: Additional DNA sequences in this sample encode the identical CDR3. This chain connects TRBV7-9 to TRBJ2-7; 11 positions match TRBD1. The CDR3 spans 15 residues. V lost 0 bases, J lost 3 bases, and 1 base stayed unmatched. Per germline, CDR1 SEHNR and CDR2 FQNEAQ (reference sequence). The CDR3, as DNA: TGTGCCAGCAGCTTAGCCGGGACAGGGGGCTACGAGCAGTACTTC. Amino acid sequence: CASSLAGTGGYEQYF. Full variable domain (outside the CDR3, taken from reference TRBV7-9 and TRBJ2-7): DTGVSQNPRHKITKRGQNVTFRCDPISEHNRLYWYRQTLGQGPEFLTYFQNEAQLEKSRLLSDRFSAERPKGSFSTLEIQRTEQGDSAMYLCASSLAGTGGYEQYFGPGTRLTVT.

V and J are TRBV27 and TRBJ1-6; 11 nucleotides match TRBD1. CDR3 length equals 15 residues. The V segment lost 3 bases and the J segment 7 bases; nucleotides outside the gene matches: 2. CDR1 and CDR2 from the germline V gene are MNHEY and SMNVEV (reference sequence). CDR3 amino acids: CASSFRDRGNSPLHF. For the CDR3, the DNA is TGTGCCAGCAGTTTTAGGGACAGGGGGAATTCACCCCTCCACTTT.

V gene TRBV5-5 combines with J gene TRBJ2-3, with 10 bases aligning to TRBD2. This CDR3 contains 19 residues. CDR1 and CDR2 from the germline V gene are SGHKS and YYEKEE (reference sequence). Trimming at V came to 0 bases and at J to 0 bases, leaving 10 bases not matched to a gene. CDR3 sequence reads: CASSLAPSGGYTSTDTQYF. The CDR3 DNA sequence: TGTGCCAGCAGCTTGGCCCCTAGCGGGGGTTACACTAGCACAGATACGCAGTATTTT.